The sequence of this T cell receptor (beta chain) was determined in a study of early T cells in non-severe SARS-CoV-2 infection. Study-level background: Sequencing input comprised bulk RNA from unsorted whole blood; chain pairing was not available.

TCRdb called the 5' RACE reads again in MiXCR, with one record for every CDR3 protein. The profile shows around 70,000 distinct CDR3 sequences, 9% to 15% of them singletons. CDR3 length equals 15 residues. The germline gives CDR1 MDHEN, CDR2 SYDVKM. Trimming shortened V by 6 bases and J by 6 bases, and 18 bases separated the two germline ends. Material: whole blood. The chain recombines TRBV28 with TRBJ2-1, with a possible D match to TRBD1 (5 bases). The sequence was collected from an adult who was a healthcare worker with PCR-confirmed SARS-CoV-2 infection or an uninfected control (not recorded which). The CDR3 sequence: CASSSPTARGNEQFF. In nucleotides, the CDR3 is TGTGCCAGCAGCTCCCCGACAGCAAGGGGCAATGAGCAGTTCTTC.